These T cell receptor beta chains were read from a single sample in a study of T cells in localized non-small cell lung cancer. Profiling relied on immunoSEQ multiplex PCR, and the TCRdb table lists in-frame clones only, not all of them. The sample lists 130,000 or so clones, around 90% seen once, with around 1.7% in the top ten. This sample comprised peripheral blood, obtained before any cancer treatment. The source is a female donor older than 55 with stage I lung adenocarcinoma. The CDR3 runs from the conserved cysteine through the conserved F or W. D genes are given only for firm matches. Some rows have no size entry. The others give once, few or many, or a class for an expanded clone.

>TRBD1|TRBV19|NA|TRBJ1-4
TGTGCCAGTAGAGAACGGGGACAGACTAATGAAAAACTGTTTTTT
CASRERGQTNEKLFF
>NA|TRBV23-1|NA|TRBJ2-2
TGCGCCAGCAGTTCAGACAGGAGGGACTCCGGGGAGCTGTTTTTT
CASSSDRRDSGELFF
>NA|TRBV30|NA|TRBJ2-7
TGTGCCTGGAGTAAGTCTATCTGGGTCCCGTACGAGCAGTACTTC
CAWSKSIWVPYEQYF
>NA|TRBV5-1|once|TRBJ2-5
TGCGCCAGCAGACTAGGACAGCTCTGGTCCGAGACCCAGTACTTC
CASRLGQLWSETQYF
>TRBD2|TRBV27|once|TRBJ2-7
TGTGCCAGCAGTTCCGCGGGACTAGCGACGACCTACGAGCAGTACTTC
CASSSAGLATTYEQYF
>TRBD1|TRBV30|NA|TRBJ1-4
TGTGCCTGGGGGGGACAGGGAACTAATGAAAAACTGTTTTTT
CAWGGQGTNEKLFF
>TRBD2|TRBV18|NA|TRBJ2-3
TGTGCCAGCTCACCAACTAGCGGTAGCACAGATACGCAGTATTTT
CASSPTSGSTDTQYF
>NA|TRBV6-1|NA|TRBJ2-5
TGTGCCAGCGCGCCCCTTGGGGAGACCCAGTACTTC
CASAPLGETQYF
>NA|TRBV7-3|NA|TRBJ2-3
TGTGCCAGCAGCTTAGTAGCGGCAAATGCAGATACGCAGTATTTT
CASSLVAANADTQYF
>NA|TRBV5-6|NA|TRBJ1-6
TGTGCCAGCAGCTTAGAGGCCCAGGGGAGCTCCTATAATTCACCCCTCCACTTT
CASSLEAQGSSYNSPLHF
>NA|TRBV5-1|NA|TRBJ2-7
TGCGCCAGCAGCTTGGATGGGGTAGGGAGCGAGCAGTACTTC
CASSLDGVGSEQYF
>NA|TRBV30|NA|TRBJ2-2
TGTGCCTGGAGTACCCTCGGTGGGGCCGGGGAGCTGTTTTTT
CAWSTLGGAGELFF
>NA|TRBV7-8|NA|TRBJ2-3
TGTGCCAGCAGTAAAACGCCTAGCGACACAGATACGCAGTATTTT
CASSKTPSDTDTQYF
>NA|TRBV7-8|NA|TRBJ2-7
TGTGCCAGCAGCTTAGTCACTGGGACTTACTACGAGCAGTACTTC
CASSLVTGTYYEQYF
>TRBD2|TRBV9|NA|TRBJ2-2
TGTGCCAGCAGCGTAGCTTGGCGGGAGACCGGGGAGCTGTTTTTT
CASSVAWRETGELFF
>TRBD1|TRBV19|NA|TRBJ1-3
TGTGCCAGTAGTAGGACAGGGACTGGAAACACCATATATTTT
CASSRTGTGNTIYF
>TRBD1|TRBV28|NA|TRBJ2-7
TGTGCCGGCCCCGGGACAGGGGTTTCCTACGAGCAGTACTTC
CAGPGTGVSYEQYF
>TRBD1|TRBV5-1|NA|TRBJ1-1
TGCGCCAGTTCGACAGGGACGAACACTGAAGCTTTCTTT
CASSTGTNTEAFF
>TRBD1|TRBV11-1|once|TRBJ2-7
TGTGCCAGCAGCTTAGGTGGACAGGGAGTGAAAGAGCAGTACTTC
CASSLGGQGVKEQYF
>NA|TRBV4-2|once|TRBJ2-3
TGTGCCAGCAGCCAAGAGGGGGGAGAGGTTAGGACAGATACGCAGTATTTT
CASSQEGGEVRTDTQYF
>NA|TRBV30|NA|TRBJ1-2
TGTGCCTCGGCGACAGTCAACTATGGCTACACCTTC
CASATVNYGYTF
>NA|TRBV7-9|NA|TRBJ2-7
TGTGCCAGCAGCTTAGCAGGGGGTTCTGGCGAGCAGTACTTC
CASSLAGGSGEQYF
>NA|TRBV6-1|NA|TRBJ1-6
TGTGCCAGCAGTGAATCGGCCCGAAATTCACCCCTCCACTTT
CASSESARNSPLHF
>NA|TRBV25-1|NA|TRBJ1-5
TGTGCCAGCAGTGCCCATAGCAATCAGCCCCAGCATTTT
CASSAHSNQPQHF
>NA|TRBV5-5|NA|TRBJ2-7
TGTGCCAGCAGCCCCGACAGGTCTGGCGAGCAGTACTTC
CASSPDRSGEQYF
>TRBD1|TRBV2|NA|TRBJ2-7
TGTGCCAGCAGTGATGAGGGGACAGGGGCATCCGAGCAGTACTTC
CASSDEGTGASEQYF
>TRBD1|TRBV29-1|NA|TRBJ2-4
TGCAGCGTCGATTGGGACAGGGGGGGCAAAAACATTCAGTACTTC
CSVDWDRGGKNIQYF
>NA|TRBV19|NA|TRBJ2-7
TGTGCCAGTAGTGCGGGACACTCGAATGGGCACGAGCAGTACTTC
CASSAGHSNGHEQYF